Given below is one TCR beta chain in context. Antigen specificity is unknown. This entry comes from a study of cytomegalovirus exposure and HLA in healthy donors. The PCR made use of 60 Vbeta and 13 Jbeta primers. Some clones are missing from TCRdb's copy, which holds only in-frame ones; the method was immunoSEQ multiplex PCR. The profile shows some 100,000 clones, over 65% of them singletons. Study-wide results and caveats: Analyses of presence/absence relied on an assumption of roughly uniform sequencing depth across donors.

The CDR3 is 13 amino acids. V was shortened by 6 bases and J by 9 bases, with 12 bases between the two germline ends. CDR1 LNHNV and CDR2 YYDKDF come from the germline V gene (reference sequence). The sequencing input was PBMCs. The chain recombines TRBV15 with TRBJ1-6; D is possibly TRBD1 (6 bases). The receptor was isolated from a woman between 45 and 65 years old in good health and CMV-seropositive. The CDR3 DNA sequence: TGTGCCACCAGGGACAGTCTCATTTCACCCCTCCACTTT. This codes for CATRDSLISPLHF. The whole variable domain, remainder taken from reference TRBV15 and TRBJ1-6, is DAMVIQNPRYQVTQFGKPVTLSCSQTLNHNVMYWYQQKSSQAPKLLFHYYDKDFNNEADTPDNFQSRRPNTSFCFLDIRSPGLGDTAMYLCATRDSLISPLHFGNGTRLTVT.